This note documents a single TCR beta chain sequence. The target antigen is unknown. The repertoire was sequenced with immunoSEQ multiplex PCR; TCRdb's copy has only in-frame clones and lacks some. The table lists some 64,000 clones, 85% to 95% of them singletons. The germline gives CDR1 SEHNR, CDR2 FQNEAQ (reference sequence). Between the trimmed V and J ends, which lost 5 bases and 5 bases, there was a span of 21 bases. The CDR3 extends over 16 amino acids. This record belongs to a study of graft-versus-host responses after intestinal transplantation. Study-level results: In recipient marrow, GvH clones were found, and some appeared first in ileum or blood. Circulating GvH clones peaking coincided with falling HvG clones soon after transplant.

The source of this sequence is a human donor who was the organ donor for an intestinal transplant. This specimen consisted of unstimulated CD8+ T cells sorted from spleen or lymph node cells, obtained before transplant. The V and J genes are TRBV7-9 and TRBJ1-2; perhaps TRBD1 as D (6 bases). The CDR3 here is CASSPPTITGSYGYTF. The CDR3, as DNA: TGTGCCAGCAGCCCCCCTACTATTACAGGGTCGTATGGCTACACCTTC.